The 2 T cell receptor beta chains reported below all come from one sample, sequenced in a study of Tregs in tolerant kidney transplant recipients (dated by TCRdb to about 2019). Libraries came from the immunoSEQ multiplex PCR assay. TCRdb limited this immuneACCESS table to in-frame rearrangements with V and J called. A share of clones is missing; checked studies link under half to unresolved V genes, and the rest is unexplained. A total of about 3,900 clones appear in this sample, approximately 85% of them only once. The ten largest account for about 1.6% of the sample. The sample's time point label, decoded: blood sample drawn before combined kidney and bone marrow transplant. The input for sequencing was Tregs from blood, taken before the transplant. These receptor sequences come from a human donor who received a combined kidney and bone marrow transplant.

The chain links TRBV4-1 to TRBJ2-7; 7 bases line up with TRBD1. V lost 1 base, J lost 3 bases, and 9 bases stayed unmatched. Germline loops: CDR1 MGHRA, CDR2 YSYEKL. This CDR3 has 16 residues. CDR3 DNA: TGCGCCAGCAGCCAAGGGTGGGGACAGAGGCTCTACGAGCAGTACTTC. It encodes CASSQGWGQRLYEQYF.

CDR3 DNA sequence: TGTGCCAGCAGCTTAGCGGGGGACAGTTCCTATGGCTACACCTTC. Amino acids: CASSLAGDSSYGYTF. This sequence joins TRBV7-2 and TRBJ1-2; 7 bases map to TRBD1. The V gene's germline CDR1 is SGHTA and CDR2 FQGNSA. The CDR3 consists of 15 residues. The V segment lost 0 bases and the J segment 4 bases; nucleotides outside the gene matches: 5. The full variable domain, rest sourced from reference TRBV7-2 and TRBJ1-2, is GAGVSQSPSNKVTEKGKDVELRCDPISGHTALYWYRQSLGQGLEFLIYFQGNSAPDKSGLPSDRFSAERTGGSVSTLTIQRTQQEDSAVYLCASSLAGDSSYGYTFGSGTRLTVV.